The next 25 T cell receptor beta chains were all read from a single sample in a study of T cell changes during pregnancy in multiple sclerosis. Assay used: immunoSEQ multiplex PCR; TCRdb lists only in-frame clones, some missing. The table includes some 97,000 clones, 92% detected once. Sequencing used peripheral blood, obtained after pregnancy. The receptors shown here come from a female donor with multiple sclerosis, enrolled in a pregnancy study.

J is TRBJ2-3 and V is TRBV4-1, with D possibly matching TRBD1 (6 bases). Trimming pared 2 bases from V and 10 bases from J, leaving 13 bases between. The CDR3 covers 13 residues. Germline CDR1 is MGHRA and CDR2 is YSYEKL. CDR3 residues: CASSQTRGGAQYF. The DNA of the CDR3 is TGCGCCAGCAGCCAAACGAGAGGGGGAGCGCAGTATTTT.

The CDR3 bases are TGTGCCAGCAGCGTAAACGCAGGGGGCTCTTACGAGCAGTACTTC. This translates into CASSVNAGGSYEQYF. The chain is built from TRBV9 and TRBJ2-7; TRBD1 matches at 8 bases. The CDR3 has 15 residues. V dropped 1 base and J dropped 4; count of bases not matched to a gene: 7. CDR1 and CDR2 from the germline V gene are SGDLS and YYNGEE.

The chain combines TRBV7-3 with TRBJ1-5; possible D gene TRBD1, 6 bases. Looked up from germline, CDR1 is SGHTA and CDR2 is FQGTGA. V was trimmed by 5 bases and J by 0 bases, leaving 20 bases between them. This CDR3 is built from 18 residues. The CDR3 is CASSLSSGTRYSNQPQHF. The CDR3 DNA reads TGTGCCAGCAGCCTAAGTTCCGGGACACGGTATAGCAATCAGCCCCAGCATTTT.

This chain links TRBV5-1 with TRBJ2-1; TRBD2 agrees at 8 bases. Germline V gene data show CDR1 as SGHRS and CDR2 as YFSETQ. V shed 4 bases, J shed 3 bases, and the junction held 9 bases outside the gene matches. This CDR3 spans 16 amino acids. The CDR3 here is CASSPIAGTGYNEQFF. CDR3 nucleotide sequence: TGCGCCAGCAGCCCAATAGCGGGAACAGGCTACAATGAGCAGTTCTTC. Based on the CDR3 plus reference TRBV5-1 and TRBJ2-1, the full variable domain is KAGVTQTPRYLIKTRGQQVTLSCSPISGHRSVSWYQQTPGQGLQFLFEYFSETQRNKGNFPGRFSGRQFSNSRSEMNVSTLELGDSALYLCASSPIAGTGYNEQFFGPGTRLTVL.

The chain has TRBV9 and TRBJ1-3, with 7 bases matching TRBD1. V lost 3 bases, J lost 0 bases, and 9 bases stayed unmatched. The germline CDR1 and CDR2 sequences are SGDLS and YYNGEE. The CDR3 is 17 amino acids. CDR3 in amino acids: CASSAGTASNSGNTIYF. The CDR3 nucleotides read TGTGCCAGCAGCGCCGGGACAGCGAGCAACTCTGGAAACACCATATATTTT.

The rearrangement joins TRBV7-9 to TRBJ2-7, with 7 bases fitting TRBD1. With 5 bases clipped from V and 2 bases from J, the junction kept 6 bases outside the gene matches. From germline, CDR1 is SEHNR and CDR2 FQNEAQ (reference sequence). The CDR3 extends over 14 amino acids. CDR3 nucleotides: TGTGCCAGCAGCCCCTGGGGACAGACCTACGAGCAGTACTTC. Protein sequence: CASSPWGQTYEQYF.

This clone was seen only a few times. The chain is built from TRBV27 and TRBJ2-7; weak D call: TRBD1 (5 bases). Trimming cost V 2 bases and J 2 bases, with 7 bases left between them. This CDR3 has 13 amino acids. Germline V CDR1 and CDR2: MNHEY, SMNVEV (reference sequence). For the CDR3, the DNA is TGTGCCAGCAGTTTACAGGGTACCTACGAGCAGTACTTC. Amino acids: CASSLQGTYEQYF.

This chain joins TRBV30 and TRBJ2-7, with 10 bases fitting TRBD1. Germline V gene lookup returns CDR1 GTSNPN and CDR2 SVGIG (reference sequence). CDR3 length: 15 residues. The V segment lost 3 bases and the J segment 3 bases; nucleotides outside the gene matches: 8. The CDR3 here is CAWRPTGTGVYEQYF. In DNA, the CDR3 is TGTGCCTGGAGACCAACCGGGACAGGGGTCTACGAGCAGTACTTC.

The chain recombines TRBV5-1 with TRBJ1-1; 8 nucleotides align to TRBD1. The CDR3 covers 15 residues. Germline lookup yields CDR1 SGHRS and CDR2 YFSETQ. V gave up 3 bases and J gave up 0 bases; unmatched junction bases: 4. CDR3 sequence reads: CASSSQGALNTEAFF. For the CDR3, the DNA is TGCGCCAGCAGCTCCCAGGGGGCGCTGAACACTGAAGCTTTCTTT.

Only one count was recorded for this clone. This chain links TRBV18 with TRBJ1-6, with 7 bases lining up with TRBD1. Trimming at V came to 1 base and at J to 7 bases, leaving 4 bases not matched to a gene. Germline loops: CDR1 KGHSH, CDR2 LQKENI. The CDR3 extends over 15 amino acids. The CDR3 bases are TGTGCCAGCTCACCACGACAGGGCGCGAATTCACCCCTCCACTTT. Its protein product is CASSPRQGANSPLHF.

J is TRBJ2-3 and V is TRBV9, with 10 positions matching TRBD2. Losses at the gene ends were 5 bases for V and 6 bases for J; bases not matched to a gene: 3. This CDR3 comprises 13 residues. Germline CDR1 SGDLS, CDR2 YYNGEE. Written as DNA, the CDR3 is TGTGCCAGCAGGGGACTAGCGAGGGATACGCAGTATTTT. Amino acid sequence: CASRGLARDTQYF.

The rearrangement links TRBV27 to TRBJ2-7, with D possibly TRBD1 on 5 matching bases. Germline V gene sequence: CDR1 MNHEY, CDR2 SMNVEV (reference sequence). Trimming shortened V by 0 bases and J by 4 bases, and 10 bases separated the two germline ends. CDR3 length: 14 residues. CDR3 DNA sequence: TGTGCCAGCAGTTTATCCACAGGCCGTTACGAGCAGTACTTC. Its protein is CASSLSTGRYEQYF.

A note on this clone: A read error may produce the germline difference seen at one junction end. This chain uses TRBV7-7 with TRBJ2-5, with TRBD2 matching over 10 bases. Germline loops: CDR1 SSHAT, CDR2 FNYEAQ (reference sequence). This CDR3 is 15 amino acids long. The CDR3 nucleotides read TGTGCTAGCAGCCCAACCCCGACTAGCGGGGAGACCCAGTACTTC. Its protein product is CASSPTPTSGETQYF.

This rearrangement joins TRBV5-6 to TRBJ2-3; 11 nucleotides align to TRBD1. Germline CDR1 reads SGHDT; CDR2 reads YYEEEE. CDR3 length equals 14 residues. J lost 4 bases, V lost 4 bases, and 2 bases had no gene match. The CDR3 DNA is TGTGCCAGCAGCCGGACAGGGGGCCCAGATACGCAGTATTTT. The encoded protein is CASSRTGGPDTQYF.

This clone was picked up a small number of times. The V and J genes are TRBV10-3 and TRBJ1-6, with a possible D match to TRBD1 (5 bases). Germline V lookup: CDR1 ENHRY, CDR2 SYGVKD. V shed 0 bases and J shed 6 bases, with 15 bases lying between them. The CDR3 extends over 17 amino acids. The CDR3 is CAISESTRGGTNSPLHF. The CDR3 DNA follows: TGTGCCATCAGTGAGTCGACTCGGGGCGGGACTAATTCACCCCTCCACTTT.

CDR3 sequence: CASSVVGGVNTGELFF. The CDR3 coding sequence is TGTGCCAGCAGCGTAGTTGGGGGCGTGAACACCGGGGAGCTGTTTTTT. The chain has TRBV9 and TRBJ2-2; the D gene is possibly TRBD1 (6 bases). Per germline, CDR1 SGDLS and CDR2 YYNGEE. This CDR3 has 16 residues. V shed 0 bases and J shed 1 base, with 10 bases lying between them.

The gene calls are TRBV5-5 and TRBJ1-5; no definite D call. This CDR3 is built from 14 residues. V was shortened by 2 bases and J by 3 bases, with 9 bases between the two germline ends. Looked up from germline, CDR1 is SGHKS and CDR2 is YYEKEE (reference sequence). The CDR3: CASSFGQNNQPQHF. In nucleotides, the CDR3 is TGTGCCAGCAGCTTTGGGCAGAACAATCAGCCCCAGCATTTT.

CDR3: CASSIRARAPNQPQHF. The CDR3, as DNA: TGTGCCAGTAGTATAAGGGCCAGGGCCCCGAATCAGCCCCAGCATTTT. The chain links TRBV19 to TRBJ1-5; D possibly corresponds to TRBD1 (5 bases). CDR1 and CDR2 from the germline V gene are LNHDA and SQIVND (reference sequence). The germline V and J ends were trimmed by 2 bases and 4 bases, with 15 bases remaining between them. This CDR3 is built from 16 residues.

The chain employs TRBV11-2 and TRBJ2-7; D uncertain. Trimming pared 0 bases from V and 6 bases from J, leaving 9 bases between. CDR3 size: 13 residues. Per the germline V gene, CDR1 is SGHAT and CDR2 is FQNNGV. CDR3 amino acids: CASSLEQLGEQYF. The CDR3 bases are TGTGCCAGCAGCTTAGAACAGTTAGGCGAGCAGTACTTC.

This clone has just a few counts. V usage is TRBV19 and J usage is TRBJ1-5; tentative D call: TRBD1 (5 bases). Germline V lookup: CDR1 LNHDA, CDR2 SQIVND (reference sequence). This CDR3 has 17 residues. The V and J ends lost 2 bases and 2 bases respectively, with 16 bases between them. DNA for the CDR3: TGTGCCAGTAGTATACTTCTCGGGAGGGGACGCAATCAGCCCCAGCATTTT. This gives the protein CASSILLGRGRNQPQHF.

The chain has TRBV21-1 and TRBJ1-5; the D call in the table, TRBD1, was not verified against the DNA. TRBV21-1 is a pseudogene segment. CDR3 size: 18 residues. The CDR3 nucleotides are TGTGCCAGCAGAGATCCGGGACAGGGACCCAATAGCAATCAGCCCCAGCATTTT. It yields the protein CASRDPGQGPNSNQPQHF.

The chain is built from TRBV19 and TRBJ2-2, with D perhaps matching TRBD2 (6 bases). The CDR3 loop spans 15 amino acids. Trimming took 3 bases from V and 1 from J, leaving 9 bases between them. The germline V gene has CDR1 LNHDA and CDR2 SQIVND (reference sequence). The CDR3: CASSIGSVNTGELFF. The CDR3 bases are TGTGCCAGTAGTATCGGGAGCGTGAACACCGGGGAGCTGTTTTTT.

The rearrangement joins TRBV5-1 to TRBJ2-3, with a tentative D call TRBD2 (6 bases). The germline gives CDR1 SGHRS, CDR2 YFSETQ. V was trimmed by 0 bases and J by 6 bases, leaving 14 bases between them. The CDR3 extends over 15 amino acids. The CDR3: CASSLAPGAGDTQYF. CDR3 in DNA: TGCGCCAGCAGCTTGGCTCCGGGAGCAGGGGATACGCAGTATTTT.

The sample holds a few counts of this clone. The chain combines TRBV28 with TRBJ2-7, with D possibly being TRBD1 (6 bases). The germline V gene has CDR1 MDHEN and CDR2 SYDVKM. This CDR3 region has 12 residues. V shed 6 bases and J shed 6 bases, with 12 bases lying between them. CDR3 in DNA: TGTGCCAGCAGGCTACAGGGTACCGAGCAGTACTTC. Translating gives CASRLQGTEQYF.

The chain couples TRBV5-5 to TRBJ1-1, with TRBD1 as a possible D gene (5 bases). CDR1 and CDR2 from the germline V gene are SGHKS and YYEKEE (reference sequence). The CDR3 runs 15 residues. V was cut by 0 bases and J by 1 base, with 10 bases left in between. CDR3 region: CASSLVGQGNTEAFF. In DNA form, the CDR3 reads TGTGCCAGCAGCTTGGTGGGGCAGGGGAACACTGAAGCTTTCTTT.